This T cell receptor (beta chain) was recovered during a study of T cell repertoires in cytomegalovirus infection (dated by TCRdb to the late 2010s). For context, the study as a whole: The HLA type of each donor mattered for the analysis, because public TCR beta signatures pointed to carriage of CMV infection along with the matching HLA type.

The sequencing machine was an Illumina HiSeq 1500. TCRdb reworked the public reads: Q25 trimming with fastp, MiXCR clone assembly, productive beta chains retained. Rows are unified per CDR3 protein, each entry keeping the most common DNA and genes. Here the sample has about 260,000 distinct CDR3 sequences; roughly 9.1% occur a single time. About 15% of the sample goes to the ten largest clones. Trimming removed 4 bases from V and 6 bases from J, leaving 15 bases between the germline ends. Looking up the germline V gene yields CDR1 SGHTA and CDR2 FQGNSA. The CDR3 numbers 14 residues from cysteine through phenylalanine. The sequence is cut down to CDR3 DNA, 42 bases in frame from base 1. This clonotype was seen repeatedly, ten times or more. No antigen is known for it. Per-base qualities were not stored, and no clone one base away is much larger. Paper-wide results and their limitations: In both this cohort and an independent cohort of several hundred donors, the cumulative frequency of public TCR beta family members distinguished carriers of CMV infection plus the relevant HLA type. In the ex vivo response, HLA-C-restricted CMV-specific TCR beta clonotypes were dominant, and in two of eight donors the single most frequent clonotype came from this HLA-C-restricted group.

The sequence was obtained from a human donor in good health (CMV status not recorded). Some clones in this sample may be carry-over from other donors' samples. Here the chain combines TRBV7-2 and TRBJ2-5; a tentative D match to TRBD2 spans 6 bases. The sample consisted of PBMCs. The nucleotides are TGTGCCAGCAGCTGGGACGGTGGAGGGAAGACCCAGTACTTC. It translates to CASSWDGGGKTQYF.